What follows are 17 T cell receptor beta chains derived from one specimen sequenced in a study of glioma-infiltrating T cells. Using RNA template, CDR3s of TCR alpha and beta were amplified with iRepertoire arm-PCR. TCRdb reprocessed the multiplex PCR reads via MiXCR and lists one record per CDR3 protein. Among approximately 190,000 distinct CDR3 sequences, more than 30% were seen once, and the ten largest hold 20% to 25%. Specimen: glioma tissue, nonneoplastic brain tissue, or PBMCs (not recorded which). These receptors all stem from a human donor with low-grade glioma or glioblastoma, undergoing nonglioma brain surgery, or in good health (not recorded which).

This clonotype came up many times. CDR3 nucleotide sequence: TGTGCCAGCAGCTGGACGGGGGTCTATGGCTACACCTTC. Its translation is CASSWTGVYGYTF. The rearrangement uses TRBV7-2 and TRBJ1-2; D is perhaps TRBD1 (5 bases). Trimming stripped 4 bases from V and 4 bases from J, with 10 bases between. Germline-derived CDR1 and CDR2 are SGHTA and FQGNSA. CDR3 size: 13 residues.

This clonotype was found many times. V and J are TRBV10-3 and TRBJ1-6, with 7 bases fitting TRBD1. V lost 8 bases to trimming and J lost 7 bases; unmatched junction nucleotides: 5. CDR1 and CDR2 (germline): ENHRY, SYGVKD. The CDR3 has 13 residues. The CDR3 bases are TGTGCCATCTGGACAGGCTCCAATTCACCCCTCCACTTT. As protein: CAIWTGSNSPLHF.

This clonotype has a single count. The conserved phenylalanine or tryptophan normally closing the CDR3 is absent here, so this likely arose from a read error. The chain employs TRBV10-3 and TRBJ1-2; D gene ambiguous. Germline V gene sequence: CDR1 ENHRY, CDR2 SYGVKD. This CDR3 contains 15 residues. V lost 3 bases and J lost 3, with 14 bases in between. The DNA of the CDR3 is TGTGCCATCAGTGAATCGAACAGCGTGGACTATGGCTACACCTTG. This encodes CAISESNSVDYGYTL.

This clonotype has at least ten counts. J is TRBJ2-1 and V is TRBV20-1, with 14 bases lining up with TRBD2. Germline lookup yields CDR1 DFQATT and CDR2 SNEGSKA (reference sequence). The CDR3 has 15 residues. With 3 bases clipped from V and 7 bases from J, the junction kept 5 bases outside the gene matches. The CDR3 bases are TGCAGTGCTAGGGGGGGACTAGCGGGAGAAAATGAGCAGTTCTTC. It codes for CSARGGLAGENEQFF.

This clonotype was seen repeatedly, ten times or more. The chain is built from TRBV7-2 and TRBJ1-2, with D possibly TRBD1 on 6 matching bases. The germline CDR1 and CDR2 sequences are SGHTA and FQGNSA. Trimming shortened V by 4 bases and J by 7 bases, and 16 bases separated the two germline ends. There are 14 residues in the CDR3. CDR3 protein: CASSSPDRSGGYTF. For the CDR3, the DNA is TGTGCCAGCAGCTCCCCTGACAGGAGCGGTGGCTACACCTTC.

This clonotype came up many times. CDR3 loop: CASSEARFQPQHF. The CDR3 DNA follows: TGTGCCAGCAGTGAAGCGCGATTTCAGCCCCAGCATTTT. V is TRBV2 and J is TRBJ1-5; no clear D gene. Deletions cut 0 bases from V and 6 bases from J, with 6 bases between. The CDR3 consists of 13 residues. Germline values: CDR1 SNHLY, CDR2 FYNNEI.

This clonotype was counted at least ten times. The chain is built from TRBV12-3 or TRBV12-4 and TRBJ2-5; 13 nucleotides line up with TRBD2. This CDR3 has 16 residues. Germline trimming cut 5 bases from V and 4 bases from J; bases unmatched to any gene: 7. This chain's CDR3 is CASSPGTSGKGETQYF. For the CDR3, the DNA is TGTGCCAGCAGTCCGGGGACTAGCGGGAAAGGAGAGACCCAGTACTTC.

Remarks on this clonotype: A read error is possible here, since a much larger clone lies one base away. This chain joins TRBV6-5 and TRBJ1-1; TRBD1 is a possible D gene (5 bases). The CDR3 has 15 amino acids. V was clipped by 2 bases and J by 4 bases, with 14 bases between them. Germline CDR1 MNHEY, CDR2 SVGAGI. The CDR3 sequence: CASSYPLDISTEAFF. The CDR3 nucleotides read TGTGCCAGCAGTTACCCTTTGGACATTTCCACTGAAGCTTTCTTT.

This clonotype came up many times. The chain joins TRBV19 to TRBJ1-5; no firm D call. Germline CDR1 is LNHDA and CDR2 is SQIVND (reference sequence). CDR3 length equals 14 residues. The V gene lost 4 bases and the J gene lost 7 bases, with 14 bases spanning the gap. The CDR3 region is CASSTSSDHQPQHF. The CDR3, as DNA: TGTGCCAGTAGTACTAGTTCGGACCACCAGCCCCAGCATTTT. The full variable domain, with the rest looked up from reference TRBV19 and TRBJ1-5, is DGGITQSPKYLFRKEGQNVTLSCEQNLNHDAMYWYRQDPGQGLRLIYYSQIVNDFQKGDIAEGYSVSREKKESFPLTVTSAQKNPTAFYLCASSTSSDHQPQHFGDGTRLSIL.

This clonotype was detected many times. This rearrangement joins TRBV2 to TRBJ2-3, with 10 bases that match TRBD2. This CDR3 comprises 17 residues. Germline V CDR1 and CDR2: SNHLY, FYNNEI. The junction had 7 bases not matched to a gene; V was cut back by 2 bases and J by 2 bases. As DNA, the CDR3 is TGTGCCAGCAGTGAACTAGGACTAGCGGCCTCCACAGATACGCAGTATTTT. Amino acid sequence: CASSELGLAASTDTQYF.

In its sample, this clonotype was seen many times. The CDR3 sequence is CASTLQGQGSYEQYF. Here the CDR3 DNA reads TGTGCCAGCACGCTTCAGGGACAGGGCTCCTACGAGCAGTACTTC. This sequence joins TRBV11-1 and TRBJ2-7; 9 nucleotides match TRBD1. The CDR3 contains 15 residues. Trimming cost V 7 bases and J 0 bases; bases outside gene matches: 7. Germline V gives CDR1 SGHAT, CDR2 FQDESV (reference sequence).

The table lists this clonotype with a few counts. The chain employs TRBV12-3 or TRBV12-4 and TRBJ1-6; D is uncertain. V lost 2 bases and J 8 bases, leaving 4 bases between the germline ends. The CDR3 sequence is 12 residues long. CDR3 in amino acids: CASSLSDSPLHF. The CDR3 bases are TGTGCCAGCAGTTTAAGTGATTCACCCCTCCACTTT.

J is TRBJ1-2 and V is TRBV10-3; tentative D call: TRBD1 (5 bases). Trimming removed 2 bases from V and 8 bases from J, with 15 bases in between. The germline V gene encodes CDR1 ENHRY and CDR2 SYGVKD. The CDR3 is made up of 14 amino acids. This CDR3 reads CAISEDRDGGGYTF. The CDR3 nucleotides are TGTGCCATCAGTGAGGACCGGGACGGGGGAGGCTACACCTTC.

This clonotype was counted ten times or more. The V gene is TRBV4-2, the J gene TRBJ2-3; no firm D call. Looked up from germline, CDR1 is LGHNA and CDR2 is YNFKEQ. The CDR3 contains 17 residues. The ends were cut back, 0 bases at V and 2 bases at J, with 15 bases in the middle. The DNA of the CDR3 is TGTGCCAGCAGCCAAGAGTCCACCCTTCAATACACAGATACGCAGTATTTT. This gives the protein CASSQESTLQYTDTQYF.

This clonotype was seen many times. This chain joins TRBV28 and TRBJ1-5; TRBD1 is a possible D gene (6 bases). The CDR3 is 14 residues long. Trimming pared 7 bases from V and 2 bases from J, leaving 12 bases between. Germline V CDR1 and CDR2: MDHEN, SYDVKM. CDR3 protein: CASNVGARNQPQHF. DNA for the CDR3: TGTGCCAGCAACGTGGGGGCTCGCAATCAGCCCCAGCATTTT.

This clonotype was counted at least ten times. The CDR3 DNA follows: TGTGCCAGTAGTATATCGGGCAATCAGCCCCAGCATTTT. This sequence encodes CASSISGNQPQHF. The chain employs TRBV19 and TRBJ1-5, with D unclear. Germline assignment: CDR1 LNHDA and CDR2 SQIVND (reference sequence). V lost 2 bases to trimming and J lost 2 bases, with 4 bases between them. The CDR3 length is 13 residues.

This clonotype was detected many times. The chain uses TRBV28 and TRBJ2-7; tentatively, D is TRBD2 (5 bases). The CDR3 extends over 15 amino acids. Germline loops: CDR1 MDHEN, CDR2 SYDVKM. V shed 7 bases and J shed 1 base, with 17 bases lying between them. Here the CDR3 reads CASTDLGEPSYEQYF. CDR3 sequence (DNA): TGTGCCAGCACCGACCTTGGGGAGCCATCCTACGAGCAGTACTTC.